Below, 15 T cell receptor beta chains from the same sample are listed, as sequenced in a study of T cells in Graves' hyperthyroidism and ophthalmopathy (dated by TCRdb to between 2018 and 2020). The library was prepared using multiplex PCR. Sequencing used an Illumina HiSeq 2000. Amplification of TCR beta CDR3 regions was carried out from RNA transcripts. For the first round of RT-PCR on the TCR CDR3, the HTBI primer set was used together with the Qiagen OneStep RT-PCR kit. TCRdb reprocessing: public reads trimmed at Q25 with fastp, clones called with MiXCR, in-frame beta chains kept. Each record represents a unique CDR3 protein, reported with the most common genes and DNA among its rows. This sample lists some 210,000 distinct CDR3 sequences; more than 15% were detected once. Under 65% of the sample lies in the top ten. Sequenced material: blood. Receptors originate from a man between 50 and 59 years old with Graves' hyperthyroidism.

This clonotype showed up many times. The rearrangement joins TRBV7-8 to TRBJ1-1; D uncertain. V was pared by 2 bases and J by 2 bases, with 9 bases between. Germline values: CDR1 SGHVS, CDR2 FQNEAQ. The CDR3 extends over 14 amino acids. Here the CDR3 DNA reads TGTGCCAGCAGCTTATTGAGGGAAAACACTGAAGCTTTCTTT. Residues: CASSLLRENTEAFF. Supplemented by reference TRBV7-8 and TRBJ1-1, the full variable domain reads GAGVSQSPRYKVAKRGQDVALRCDPISGHVSLFWYQQALGQGPEFLTYFQNEAQLDKSGLPSDRFFAERPEGSVSTLKIQRTQQEDSAVYLCASSLLRENTEAFFGQGTRLTVV.

In its sample, this clonotype was seen many times. V usage is TRBV28 and J usage is TRBJ2-7; TRBD2 agrees at 10 bases. Germline CDR1 is MDHEN and CDR2 is SYDVKM. The CDR3 sequence is 16 residues long. The V gene end was trimmed by 5 bases and the J gene end by 0 bases; junction bases not matched to a gene: 7. CDR3 DNA sequence: TGTGCCAGCAGTCGGACTAGCGGTTTCAGCTCCTACGAGCAGTACTTC. Residues: CASSRTSGFSSYEQYF.

In its sample, this clonotype was seen many times. V gene TRBV2 combines with J gene TRBJ2-1; D might be TRBD2 (5 bases). The V gene's germline CDR1 is SNHLY and CDR2 FYNNEI. With 5 bases removed from V and 7 bases from J, the gap between germline ends came to 12 bases. The CDR3 is 13 residues long. CDR3 protein: CASSRGGLNEQFF. The CDR3 bases are TGTGCCAGCAGTAGAGGAGGATTGAATGAGCAGTTCTTC.

This clonotype has a count of ten or more. The chain couples TRBV5-1 to TRBJ2-7; TRBD1 is a possible D gene (5 bases). CDR1 and CDR2 from the germline V gene are SGHRS and YFSETQ. Trimming stripped 3 bases from V and 3 bases from J, with 22 bases between. The CDR3 is 17 amino acids. CDR3 DNA: TGCGCCAGCAGCTCAGGACATGAATCCTACAGGAGCTACGAGCAGTACTTC. This sequence encodes CASSSGHESYRSYEQYF. Full variable domain (missing parts from reference TRBV5-1 and TRBJ2-7): KAGVTQTPRYLIKTRGQQVTLSCSPISGHRSVSWYQQTPGQGLQFLFEYFSETQRNKGNFPGRFSGRQFSNSRSEMNVSTLELGDSALYLCASSSGHESYRSYEQYFGPGTRLTVT.

This clonotype was counted ten times or more. The V call is TRBV27, the J call TRBJ2-1; 9 bases align to TRBD2. CDR3 length: 15 residues. The V and J ends lost 6 bases and 2 bases, in that order; junction bases with no gene match: 5. The germline V gene has CDR1 MNHEY and CDR2 SMNVEV (reference sequence). The CDR3 here is CASSPASGAYNEQFF. The CDR3 DNA sequence: TGTGCCAGCAGCCCGGCTAGCGGGGCCTACAATGAGCAGTTCTTC.

This clonotype was seen more than once but under ten times. The chain is built from TRBV6-2 or TRBV6-3 and TRBJ2-3; 7 bases match TRBD2. J lost 2 bases, V lost 2 bases, and 7 bases had no gene match. This CDR3 has 16 amino acids. Germline CDR1 MNHEY, CDR2 SVGEGT. The CDR3 loop is CASSYKSGIITDTQYF. CDR3 in DNA: TGTGCCAGCAGTTACAAGAGCGGGATAATCACAGATACGCAGTATTTT.

This clonotype was counted a few times. The chain joins TRBV7-8 to TRBJ1-5; TRBD1 aligns across 8 bases. The CDR3 is 15 amino acids. CDR1 SGHVS and CDR2 FQNEAQ come from the germline V gene. V lost 2 bases to trimming and J lost 4 bases; unmatched junction nucleotides: 4. The CDR3 reads CASSLPGQGNQPQHF. The CDR3 DNA is TGTGCCAGCAGCTTACCAGGACAGGGAAATCAGCCCCAGCATTTT.

The DNA of the CDR3 is TGCGCCAGCAGCCTAGGACAGACTAGCGCGGGCGGGGAGCTGTTTTTT. This gives the protein CASSLGQTSAGGELFF. The rearrangement uses TRBV5-1 and TRBJ2-2; TRBD2 agrees at 8 bases. Looked up from germline, CDR1 is SGHRS and CDR2 is YFSETQ. V lost 4 bases and J lost 7; bases outside the gene matches: 12. The CDR3 is 16 amino acids. The complete variable domain, with remaining parts taken from reference TRBV5-1 and TRBJ2-2, reads KAGVTQTPRYLIKTRGQQVTLSCSPISGHRSVSWYQQTPGQGLQFLFEYFSETQRNKGNFPGRFSGRQFSNSRSEMNVSTLELGDSALYLCASSLGQTSAGGELFFGEGSRLTVL.

This clonotype was counted between two and nine times. Sequence at one end of the junction differs from germline and may be a read error. V gene TRBV7-9 combines with J gene TRBJ2-1; 10 positions match TRBD2. Germline CDR1 reads SEHNR; CDR2 reads FQNEAQ (reference sequence). This CDR3 is built from 19 residues. The CDR3 DNA reads TGTGCCAACAGCGCATCTACTAGCGGGACGTATCCCTCCTACAATGAGCAGTTCTTC. Protein product: CANSASTSGTYPSYNEQFF.

The gene calls are TRBV5-4 and TRBJ2-1; D unresolved. Trimming removed 4 bases from V and 8 bases from J, with 7 bases in between. The germline CDR1 and CDR2 sequences are SGHNT and YYREEE (reference sequence). The CDR3 contains 11 residues. CDR3 DNA sequence: TGTGCCAGCAGCCGTACCGATGAGCAGTTCTTC. The encoded protein is CASSRTDEQFF.

This clonotype was recorded at least ten times. The chain has TRBV28 and TRBJ2-3; possible D gene TRBD2, 5 bases. This CDR3 region has 13 residues. Trimming cost V 6 bases and J 5 bases, with 12 bases left between them. CDR1 and CDR2 (germline): MDHEN, SYDVKM. CDR3 sequence reads: CASRGLAGDTQYF. In DNA form, the CDR3 reads TGTGCCAGCAGAGGACTGGCGGGAGATACGCAGTATTTT.

The sample holds a few counts of this clonotype. V is TRBV9 and J is TRBJ2-3; D gene ambiguous. Looked up from germline, CDR1 is SGDLS and CDR2 is YYNGEE. V gave up 0 bases and J gave up 6 bases, with 11 bases separating them. The CDR3 consists of 14 residues. CDR3: CASSVGLVGDTQYF. CDR3 DNA: TGTGCCAGCAGCGTAGGATTAGTAGGCGATACGCAGTATTTT.

This clonotype was found a few times. The chain recombines TRBV12-3 or TRBV12-4 with TRBJ2-7; 10 nucleotides align to TRBD2. This CDR3 has 18 residues. V shed 2 bases, J shed 7 bases, and the junction held 17 bases outside the gene matches. CDR3 in amino acids: CASSLSRASGRVFREQYF. The CDR3 nucleotides are TGTGCCAGCAGTTTAAGCAGGGCTAGCGGGAGAGTCTTTCGTGAGCAGTACTTC.

This clonotype was counted ten times or more. The J gene is TRBJ1-2, the V gene TRBV28; D may be TRBD1 (6 bases). The CDR3 length is 15 residues. Trimming took 6 bases from V and 5 from J, leaving 19 bases between them. In germline, CDR1 is MDHEN, CDR2 SYDVKM. DNA for the CDR3: TGTGCCAGCAGACGCACCGGGCAGGGGAATTATGGCTACACCTTC. It codes for CASRRTGQGNYGYTF.

The chain recombines TRBV9 with TRBJ2-3; D may be TRBD2 (5 bases). Between the trimmed V and J ends, which lost 0 bases and 1 base, there was a span of 6 bases. CDR1 and CDR2 from the germline V gene are SGDLS and YYNGEE. The CDR3 is made up of 14 amino acids. CDR3 residues: CASSVDSGTDTQYF. The CDR3 bases are TGTGCCAGCAGCGTAGATAGCGGCACAGATACGCAGTATTTT.